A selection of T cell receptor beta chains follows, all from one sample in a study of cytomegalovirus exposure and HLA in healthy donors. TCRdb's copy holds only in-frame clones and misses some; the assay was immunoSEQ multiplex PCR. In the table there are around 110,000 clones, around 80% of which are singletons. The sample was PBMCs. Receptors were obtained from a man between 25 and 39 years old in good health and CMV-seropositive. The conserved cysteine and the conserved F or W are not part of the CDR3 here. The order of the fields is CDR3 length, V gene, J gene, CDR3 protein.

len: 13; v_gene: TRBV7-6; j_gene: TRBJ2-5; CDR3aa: ASRSSGTRQETQY
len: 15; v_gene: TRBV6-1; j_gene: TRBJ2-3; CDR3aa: ASSEAGAGGPTDTQY
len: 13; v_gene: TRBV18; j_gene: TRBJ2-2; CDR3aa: ASSPDRERIGELF
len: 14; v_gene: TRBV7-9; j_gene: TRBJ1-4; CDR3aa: SSNLRGRGTNEKLF
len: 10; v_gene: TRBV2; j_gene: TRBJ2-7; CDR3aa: ASSPRPYEQY
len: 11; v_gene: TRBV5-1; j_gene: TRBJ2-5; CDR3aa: ASSSSGEETQY
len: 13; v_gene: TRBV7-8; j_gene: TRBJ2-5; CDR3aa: ASSLVLGARETQY
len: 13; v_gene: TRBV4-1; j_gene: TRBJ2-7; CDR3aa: ASSNRDLGSYEQY
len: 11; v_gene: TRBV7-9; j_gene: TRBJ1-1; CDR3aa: ASSPSGGTEAF
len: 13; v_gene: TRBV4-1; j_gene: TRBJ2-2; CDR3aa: ASSLQGANTGELF
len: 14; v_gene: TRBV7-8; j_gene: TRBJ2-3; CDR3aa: ASSRSRDRDSDTQY
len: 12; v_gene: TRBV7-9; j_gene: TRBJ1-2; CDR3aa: ASSLGGWNYGYT
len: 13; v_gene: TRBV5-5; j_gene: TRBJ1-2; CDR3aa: ASSQGARGGIGYT
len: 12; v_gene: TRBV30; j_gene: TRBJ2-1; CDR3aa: AWSVLTNYNEQF
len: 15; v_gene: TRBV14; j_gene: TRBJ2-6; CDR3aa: ASSLMSGGAGANGLT
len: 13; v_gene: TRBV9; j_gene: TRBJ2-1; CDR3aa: ASSFRDNSYNEQF
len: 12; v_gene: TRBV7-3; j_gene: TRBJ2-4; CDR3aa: ASSLGGGGDIQY
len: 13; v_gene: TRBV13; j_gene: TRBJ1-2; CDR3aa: ASSLGGVQDYGYT
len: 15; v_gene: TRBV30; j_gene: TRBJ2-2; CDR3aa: AWSDEPSGGASGELF
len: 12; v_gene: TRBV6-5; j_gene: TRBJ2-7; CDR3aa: ASSYSTGTYEQY
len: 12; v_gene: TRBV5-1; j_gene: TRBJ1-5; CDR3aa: ASSNGQGEQPQH
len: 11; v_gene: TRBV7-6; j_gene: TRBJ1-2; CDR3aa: ASSRGVGGGYT
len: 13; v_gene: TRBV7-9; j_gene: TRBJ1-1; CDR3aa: ASSQNRGMRTEAF
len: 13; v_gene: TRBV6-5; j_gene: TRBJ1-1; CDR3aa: ASSYASAQGTEAF
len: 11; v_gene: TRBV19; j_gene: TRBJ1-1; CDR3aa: ASSISGNTEAF
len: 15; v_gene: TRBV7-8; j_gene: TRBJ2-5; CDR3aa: ASSLVWQGGFQGTQY
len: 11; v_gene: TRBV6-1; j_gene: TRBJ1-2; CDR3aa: ASSGGTYYGYT
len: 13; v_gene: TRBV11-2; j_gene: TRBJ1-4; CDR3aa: ASSARQNPNEKLF
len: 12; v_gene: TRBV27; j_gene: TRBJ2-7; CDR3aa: ASSFGSGQYEQY
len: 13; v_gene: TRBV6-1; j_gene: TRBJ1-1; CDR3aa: ASPRVGLMNTEAF
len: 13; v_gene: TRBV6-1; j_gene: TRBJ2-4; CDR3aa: ASRPDRAVKNSQY